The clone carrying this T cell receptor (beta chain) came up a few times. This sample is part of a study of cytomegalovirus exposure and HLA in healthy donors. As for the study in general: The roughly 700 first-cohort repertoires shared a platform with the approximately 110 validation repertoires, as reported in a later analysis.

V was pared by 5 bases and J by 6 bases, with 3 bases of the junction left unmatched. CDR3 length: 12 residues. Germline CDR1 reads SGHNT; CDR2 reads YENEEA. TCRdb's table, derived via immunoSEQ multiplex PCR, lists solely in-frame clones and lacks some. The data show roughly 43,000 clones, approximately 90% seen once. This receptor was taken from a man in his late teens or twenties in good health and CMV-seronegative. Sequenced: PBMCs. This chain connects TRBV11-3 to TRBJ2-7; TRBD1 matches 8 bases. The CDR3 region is CASSLTGGEQYF. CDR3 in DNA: TGTGCCAGCAGCCTCACAGGGGGCGAGCAGTACTTC.